The sequence of this TCR beta chain was determined in a study of blood T cell repertoires in COVID-19. The wider study: T cells, B-cell-depleted T cells, or PBMCs provided the cDNA or gDNA that served as material.

As originally analysed: It was from reference gene primer amplification that nucleated cell counts were estimated. This table comes from immunoSEQ multiplex PCR, and its TCRdb copy is limited to in-frame clones, with some not included. Clone size and V and J calls were adopted from that table, with D and trimming inferred from the DNA. The data show 350,000 to 400,000 clones, about nine tenths seen once. Germline V gene sequence: CDR1 SGHNT, CDR2 YYREEE (reference sequence). The V and J ends lost 0 bases and 5 bases, in that order; junction bases with no gene match: 6. This CDR3 region has 15 residues.

The TCR was taken from a woman aged 40 to 50 who had been exposed to COVID-19. This chain connects TRBV5-4 to TRBJ2-7; TRBD1 matches at 9 bases. The specimen was PBMCs or T cells enriched from blood (not recorded which). DNA for the CDR3: TGTGCCAGCAGCTTGGATGGGACAGGGAGGAACGAGCAGTACTTC. This encodes CASSLDGTGRNEQYF.